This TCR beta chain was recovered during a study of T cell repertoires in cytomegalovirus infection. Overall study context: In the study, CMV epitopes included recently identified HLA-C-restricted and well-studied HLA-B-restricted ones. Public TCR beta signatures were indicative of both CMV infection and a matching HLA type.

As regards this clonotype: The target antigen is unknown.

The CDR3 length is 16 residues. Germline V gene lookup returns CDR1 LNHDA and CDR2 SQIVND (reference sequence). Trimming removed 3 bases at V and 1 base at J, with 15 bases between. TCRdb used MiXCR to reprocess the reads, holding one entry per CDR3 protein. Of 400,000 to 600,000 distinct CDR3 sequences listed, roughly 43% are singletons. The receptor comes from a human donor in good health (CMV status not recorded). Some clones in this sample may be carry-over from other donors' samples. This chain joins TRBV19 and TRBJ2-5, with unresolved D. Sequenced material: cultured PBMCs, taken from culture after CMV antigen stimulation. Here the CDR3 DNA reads TGTGCCAGTAGTATCACGTCCGGGCCCACCCAAGAGACCCAGTACTTC. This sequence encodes CASSITSGPTQETQYF.